The 3 T cell receptor beta chains given below trace back to one sample, sequenced in a study of OX40 agonist ivuxolimab in advanced cancers. TCRdb's table, derived via immunoSEQ multiplex PCR, lists solely in-frame clones and lacks some. This sample has about 80,000 clones, with approximately 90% found just once. The specimen was CD4+ or CD8+ T cells sorted from blood, collected in a trial of the OX40 agonist ivuxolimab. These receptors all stem from an adult with an advanced solid tumor such as melanoma, head and neck, liver or kidney cancer.

The gene calls are TRBV2 and TRBJ1-5, with TRBD1 identical over 7 bases. This CDR3 is 15 amino acids long. Germline-derived CDR1 and CDR2 are SNHLY and FYNNEI. V trimming: 6 bases; J trimming: 8 bases; junction bases outside the gene matches: 13. The CDR3 loop is CASSESGGAIKPQHF. CDR3 coding DNA: TGTGCCAGCAGCGAATCAGGGGGGGCGATTAAGCCCCAGCATTTT.

The chain links TRBV10-3 to TRBJ1-1; possibly TRBD1 for D (6 bases). The CDR3 totals 15 residues. CDR1 and CDR2 (germline): ENHRY, SYGVKD. Deletions cut 2 bases from V and 3 bases from J, with 13 bases between. This CDR3 is CAISEVKGHDTEAFF. DNA for the CDR3: TGTGCCATCAGTGAGGTGAAGGGACACGACACTGAAGCTTTCTTT.

The V call is TRBV5-1, the J call TRBJ2-2; 7 nucleotides agree with TRBD1. From germline, CDR1 is SGHRS and CDR2 YFSETQ. Trimming at V came to 0 bases and at J to 6 bases, leaving 5 bases not matched to a gene. This CDR3 is 15 amino acids long. CDR3 coding DNA: TGCGCCAGCAGCTTGGAAAAGGGGGCAGCCGGGGAGCTGTTTTTT. Encoded protein: CASSLEKGAAGELFF. Looking up the rest from reference TRBV5-1 and TRBJ2-2 gives the full variable domain: KAGVTQTPRYLIKTRGQQVTLSCSPISGHRSVSWYQQTPGQGLQFLFEYFSETQRNKGNFPGRFSGRQFSNSRSEMNVSTLELGDSALYLCASSLEKGAAGELFFGEGSRLTVL.